This T cell receptor beta chain comes out of a study of blood T cells in healthy people across ages. Study-level information: About one barcoded beta molecule was captured per two T cells (by template switching).

A second PCR of roughly 7 to 11 cycles used a sample-barcoded 5' primer and a J-beta primer mix. MiXCR, run by TCRdb on the 5' RACE reads, gives a single entry per CDR3 protein. The repertoire holds more than 1 million distinct CDR3 sequences, with roughly 45% as singletons. Every donor contributed roughly 10 milliliters of peripheral blood by blood draw. Study-level points and caveats: Compared with aged donors, long-lived donors showed fewer expanded clones, suggesting selection.

Comment on this clonotype: Antigen: not known.

Source material: blood. This clonotype was sampled from a woman in her sixties in good health.

The CDR3 sequence: CASSSTKIPETQYF. Written as DNA, the CDR3 is TGTGCCAGCAGCTCCACAAAGATTCCAGAGACCCAGTACTTC. This chain links TRBV7-2 with TRBJ2-5; D not certain. The germline V gene encodes CDR1 SGHTA and CDR2 FQGNSA. CDR3 size: 14 residues. V shed 4 bases and J shed 4 bases, with 13 bases lying between them.